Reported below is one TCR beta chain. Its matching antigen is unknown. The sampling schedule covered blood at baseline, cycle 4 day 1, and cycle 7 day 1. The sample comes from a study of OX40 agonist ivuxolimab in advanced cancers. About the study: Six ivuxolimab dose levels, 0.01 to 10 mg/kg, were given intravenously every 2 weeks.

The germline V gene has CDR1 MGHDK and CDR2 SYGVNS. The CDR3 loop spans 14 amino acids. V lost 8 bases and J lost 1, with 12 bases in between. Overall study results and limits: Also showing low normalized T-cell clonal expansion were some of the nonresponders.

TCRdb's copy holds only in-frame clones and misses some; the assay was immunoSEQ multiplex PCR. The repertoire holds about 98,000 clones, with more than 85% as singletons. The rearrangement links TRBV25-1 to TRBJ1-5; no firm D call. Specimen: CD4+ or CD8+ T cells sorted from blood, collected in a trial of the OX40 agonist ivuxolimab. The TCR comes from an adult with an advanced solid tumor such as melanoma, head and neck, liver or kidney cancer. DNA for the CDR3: TGTGCCAGCGGAAAGGCGGGGAGCAATCAGCCCCAGCATTTT. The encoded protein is CASGKAGSNQPQHF.